This T cell receptor beta chain was found in a study of T cell responses to AZD1222 COVID-19 vaccine. Across the whole study: Pooled together were second doses at about 4 or about 12 weeks. Whole-study results and caveats: AZD1222 recipients seropositive at baseline numbered only 6 or 7. Samples come after the peak T cell response, not at day 14. Among the donors, most were white British and more were female, and clonal diversity was possibly underestimated.

V lost 11 bases and J 5 bases, leaving 18 bases between the germline ends. Germline V gives CDR1 SNHLY, CDR2 FYNNEI. The CDR3 is 13 amino acids. Concerning this clone: Its antigen is not known.

Profiled with immunoSEQ multiplex PCR; TCRdb holds only in-frame clones, not every one. The table records some 130,000 clones, 93% of them present only once. This chain links TRBV2 with TRBJ1-2, with D tentatively TRBD1 (6 bases). This receptor was obtained from an adult in good health. Sequenced material: peripheral blood, taken on day 0 of AZD1222 vaccination. The DNA of the CDR3 is TGTGCCTCCCCCGGGCAGGGGAAGTATGGCTACACCTTC. Protein product: CASPGQGKYGYTF.